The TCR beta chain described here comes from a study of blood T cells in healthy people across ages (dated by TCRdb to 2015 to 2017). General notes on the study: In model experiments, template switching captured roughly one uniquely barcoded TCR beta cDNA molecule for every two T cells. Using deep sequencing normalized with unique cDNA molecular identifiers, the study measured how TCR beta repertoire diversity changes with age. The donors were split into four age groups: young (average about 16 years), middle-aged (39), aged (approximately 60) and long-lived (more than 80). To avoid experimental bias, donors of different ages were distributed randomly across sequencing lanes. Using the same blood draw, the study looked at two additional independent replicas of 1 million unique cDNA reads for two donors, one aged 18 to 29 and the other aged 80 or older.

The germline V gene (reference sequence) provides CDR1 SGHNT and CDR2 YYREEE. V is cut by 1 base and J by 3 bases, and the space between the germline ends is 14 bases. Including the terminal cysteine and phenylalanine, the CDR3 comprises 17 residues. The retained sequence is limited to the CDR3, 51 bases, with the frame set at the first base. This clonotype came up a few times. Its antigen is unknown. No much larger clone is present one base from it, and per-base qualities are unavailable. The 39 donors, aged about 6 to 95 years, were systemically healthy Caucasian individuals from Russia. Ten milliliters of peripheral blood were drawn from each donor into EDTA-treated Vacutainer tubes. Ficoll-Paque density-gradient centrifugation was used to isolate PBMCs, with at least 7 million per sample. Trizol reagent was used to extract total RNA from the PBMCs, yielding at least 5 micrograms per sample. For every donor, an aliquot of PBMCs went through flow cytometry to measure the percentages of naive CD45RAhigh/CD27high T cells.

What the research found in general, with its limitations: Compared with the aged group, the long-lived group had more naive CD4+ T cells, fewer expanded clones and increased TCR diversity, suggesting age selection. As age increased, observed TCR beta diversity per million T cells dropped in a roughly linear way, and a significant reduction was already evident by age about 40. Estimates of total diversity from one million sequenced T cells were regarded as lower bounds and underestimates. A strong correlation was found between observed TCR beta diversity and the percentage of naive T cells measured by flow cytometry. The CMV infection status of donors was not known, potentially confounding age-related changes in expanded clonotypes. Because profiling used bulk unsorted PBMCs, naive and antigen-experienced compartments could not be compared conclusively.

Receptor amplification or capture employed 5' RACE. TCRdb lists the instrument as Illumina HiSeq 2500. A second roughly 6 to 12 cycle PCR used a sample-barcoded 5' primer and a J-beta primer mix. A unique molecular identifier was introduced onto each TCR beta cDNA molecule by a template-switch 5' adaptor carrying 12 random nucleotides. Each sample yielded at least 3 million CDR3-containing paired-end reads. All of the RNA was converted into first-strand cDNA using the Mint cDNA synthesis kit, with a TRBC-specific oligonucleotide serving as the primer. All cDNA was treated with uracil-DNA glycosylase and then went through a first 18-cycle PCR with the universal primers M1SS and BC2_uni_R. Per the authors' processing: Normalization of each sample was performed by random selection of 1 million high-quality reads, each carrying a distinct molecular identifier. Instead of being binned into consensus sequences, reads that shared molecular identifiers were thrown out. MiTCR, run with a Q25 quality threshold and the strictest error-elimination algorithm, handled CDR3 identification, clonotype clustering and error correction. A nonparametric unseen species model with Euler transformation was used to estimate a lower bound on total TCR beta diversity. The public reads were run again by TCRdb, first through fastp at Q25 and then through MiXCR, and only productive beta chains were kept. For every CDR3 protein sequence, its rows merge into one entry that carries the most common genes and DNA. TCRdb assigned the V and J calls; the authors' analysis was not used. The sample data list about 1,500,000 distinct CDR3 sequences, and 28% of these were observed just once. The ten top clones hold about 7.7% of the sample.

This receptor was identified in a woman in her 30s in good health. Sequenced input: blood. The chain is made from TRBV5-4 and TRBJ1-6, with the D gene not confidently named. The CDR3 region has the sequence CASSLMGSGSYNSPLHF. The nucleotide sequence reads TGTGCCAGCAGCTTGATGGGGTCGGGCAGCTATAATTCACCCCTCCACTTT.